This entry is about one T cell receptor beta chain. Its antigen remains unknown. Source study methods: ImmunoSEQ output lacked quality scores and full-length reads, limiting matched filtering. Some clones are missing from TCRdb's copy, which holds only in-frame ones; the method was immunoSEQ multiplex PCR. The V and J calls and the clone size are those of that table, but D and trimming were determined from the DNA. The repertoire consists of 2 million to 2.5 million clones, with approximately 90% occurring once and the leading ten covering 0.37%. Trimming pared 4 bases from V and 5 bases from J, leaving 14 bases between. CDR3 length: 14 amino acids. Germline values: CDR1 SGHDN, CDR2 FVKESK. This sample was included in a study of shared clonotypes between healthy human individuals. Study-wide points: Depth was large, yet rarefaction showed that sorted-subset sequencing was incomplete.

The sequencing input was naive CD4+ T cells from PBMCs. Sample subset: CD45RA+ positively selected. The chain carries TRBV14 and TRBJ1-1; a weak D match, TRBD1 (5 bases). This TCR was recovered from a man aged 18 to 29 in good health. Some clones in this sample may be carry-over from other donors' samples. DNA for the CDR3: TGTGCCAGCAGCCGAGGACACCGGGGGACTGAAGCTTTCTTT. It is translated as CASSRGHRGTEAFF.